This T cell receptor beta chain is drawn from a study of blood T cells in healthy people across ages. Study results and limitations: The long-lived group displayed more naive CD4+ cells, plus higher diversity, than the aged donors did. Per million T cells, TCR beta diversity dropped about linearly as age rose.

A second PCR of roughly 7 to 11 cycles used a sample-barcoded 5' primer and a J-beta primer mix. Every cDNA molecule bore a tag from a template-switch adaptor containing 12 random nucleotides. TCRdb fed the 5' RACE reads into MiXCR, producing one record per CDR3 protein. Here the sample spans around 600,000 distinct CDR3 sequences, around 50% being singletons. Trimming took off 4 bases at V and 6 bases at J, with 19 bases between the two ends. Per germline, CDR1 SGHKS and CDR2 YYEKEE (reference sequence). The CDR3 sequence is 15 residues long. Remarks on this clonotype: No antigen is known for it.

Every donor provided roughly 10 milliliters of peripheral blood. The material sequenced was blood. This TCR came from an elderly man in good health. The chain links TRBV5-5 to TRBJ1-2, with a tentative D call TRBD1 (5 bases). In DNA form, the CDR3 reads TGTGCCAGCAGCGACTATTATCTCCGGGGCGATGGCTACACCTTC. Protein product: CASSDYYLRGDGYTF. Supplemented by reference TRBV5-5 and TRBJ1-2, the full variable domain reads DAGVTQSPTHLIKTRGQQVTLRCSPISGHKSVSWYQQVLGQGPQFIFQYYEKEERGRGNFPDRFSARQFPNYSSELNVNALLLGDSALYLCASSDYYLRGDGYTFGSGTRLTVV.